What follows is one T cell receptor beta chain and its context. The antigen remains unidentified. Trimming cost V 4 bases and J 3 bases, with 14 bases left between them. CDR1 is SGDLS, CDR2 YYNGEE, per germline. The CDR3 spans 14 residues. The entry originates in a study of cytomegalovirus exposure and HLA in healthy donors. Findings of the study overall: Later analysis placed DRB1 highest and HLA-C lowest in TCR association rates, which differed by HLA locus. Later analysis suggested links between common viral pathogens and several top significant clusters.

Each of the donors was a healthy bone marrow donor. The study sampled nominally healthy donors, though unrecorded immune exposures were likely. PCR was performed using 60 Vbeta and 13 Jbeta primers. TCRdb's table, derived via immunoSEQ multiplex PCR, lists solely in-frame clones and lacks some. The sample consists of under 150,000 clones, roughly 80% of them appearing once. Sequences were obtained from PBMCs. The sequence derives from a man between 25 and 39 years old in good health and CMV-seronegative. This chain links TRBV9 with TRBJ2-7, with D possibly being TRBD2 (7 bases). The CDR3 region has the DNA TGTGCCAGCAGCCTGGGGGGGGGCAACTACGAGCAGTACTTC. Its protein product is CASSLGGGNYEQYF.